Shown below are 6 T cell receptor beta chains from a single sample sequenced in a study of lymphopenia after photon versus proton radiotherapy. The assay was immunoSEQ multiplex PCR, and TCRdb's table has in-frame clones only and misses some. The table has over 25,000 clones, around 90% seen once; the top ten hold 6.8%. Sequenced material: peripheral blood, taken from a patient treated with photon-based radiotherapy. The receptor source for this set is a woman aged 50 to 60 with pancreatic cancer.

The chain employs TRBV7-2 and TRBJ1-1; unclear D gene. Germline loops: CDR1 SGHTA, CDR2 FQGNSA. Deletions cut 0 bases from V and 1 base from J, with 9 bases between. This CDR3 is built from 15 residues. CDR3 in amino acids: CASSLAGGSNTEAFF. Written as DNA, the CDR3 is TGTGCCAGCAGCTTAGCGGGTGGGTCGAACACTGAAGCTTTCTTT.

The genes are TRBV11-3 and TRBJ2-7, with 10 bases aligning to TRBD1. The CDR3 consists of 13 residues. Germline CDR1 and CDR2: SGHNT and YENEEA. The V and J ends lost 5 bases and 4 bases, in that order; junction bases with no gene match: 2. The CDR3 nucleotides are TGTGCCAGCAGCAAGGACAGGGGGTACGAGCAGTACTTC. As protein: CASSKDRGYEQYF.

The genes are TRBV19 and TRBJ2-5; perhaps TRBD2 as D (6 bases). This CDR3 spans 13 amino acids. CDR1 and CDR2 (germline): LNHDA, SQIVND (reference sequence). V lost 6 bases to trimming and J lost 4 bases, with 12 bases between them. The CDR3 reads CASRVGGGETQYF. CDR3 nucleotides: TGTGCCAGTAGGGTCGGGGGTGGAGAGACCCAGTACTTC.

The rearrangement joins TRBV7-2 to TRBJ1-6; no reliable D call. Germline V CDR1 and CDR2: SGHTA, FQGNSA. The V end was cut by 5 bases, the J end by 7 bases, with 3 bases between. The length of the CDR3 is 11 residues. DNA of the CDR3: TGTGCCAGCAGCCAAAATTCACCCCTCCACTTT. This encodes CASSQNSPLHF.

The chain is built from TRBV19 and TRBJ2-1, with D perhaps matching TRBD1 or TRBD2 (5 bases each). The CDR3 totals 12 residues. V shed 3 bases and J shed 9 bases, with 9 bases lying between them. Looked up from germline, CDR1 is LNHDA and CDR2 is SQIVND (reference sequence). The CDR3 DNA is TGTGCCAGTAGTATGGGACGGAGTGAGCAGTTCTTC. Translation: CASSMGRSEQFF. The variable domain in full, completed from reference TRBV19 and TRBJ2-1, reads DGGITQSPKYLFRKEGQNVTLSCEQNLNHDAMYWYRQDPGQGLRLIYYSQIVNDFQKGDIAEGYSVSREKKESFPLTVTSAQKNPTAFYLCASSMGRSEQFFGPGTRLTVL.

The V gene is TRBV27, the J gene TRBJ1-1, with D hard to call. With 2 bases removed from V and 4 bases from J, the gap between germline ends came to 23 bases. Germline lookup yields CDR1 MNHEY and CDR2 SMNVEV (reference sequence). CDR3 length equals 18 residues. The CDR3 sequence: CASSLISQNPDGGTEAFF. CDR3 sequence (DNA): TGTGCCAGCAGTTTAATTTCCCAAAACCCCGACGGTGGCACTGAAGCTTTCTTT.